The rows below give T cell receptor beta chains drawn from one sample of a study of blood T cells in healthy people across ages. MiXCR, run by TCRdb on the 5' RACE reads, gives a single entry per CDR3 protein. This table holds over a million distinct CDR3 sequences, roughly 60% found once. Sequenced sample: blood. The receptors were gathered from a man younger than 30 in good health. Both conserved end residues are part of each CDR3. A D gene is named only where the DNA matches it firmly. Rows give clone size only sometimes, using once, few, many, or a class for an expanded clone.

abundance | j_gene | d_gene | v_gene | CDR3aa | CDR3nt
NA | TRBJ1-1 | TRBD1 | TRBV4-1 | CASSQVDRGITEAFF | TGCGCCAGCAGCCAAGTCGACAGGGGTATCACTGAAGCTTTCTTT
few | TRBJ2-7 | NA | TRBV21-1 | CASSKRGPTYEQYF | TGTGCCAGCAGCAAACGGGGACCTACCTACGAGCAGTACTTC
NA | TRBJ1-6 | NA | TRBV2 | CASSVLRADNSPLHF | TGTGCCAGCAGTGTGCTACGCGCCGATAATTCACCCCTCCACTTT
NA | TRBJ1-1 | NA | TRBV2 | CASSLPWDPNTEAFF | TGTGCCAGCAGTCTCCCCTGGGACCCGAACACTGAAGCTTTCTTT
few | TRBJ2-7 | TRBD2 | TRBV6-5 | CASSYSNSGRPPYEQYF | TGTGCCAGCAGTTACTCGAATAGCGGGAGGCCCCCCTACGAGCAGTACTTC
NA | TRBJ2-7 | NA | TRBV12-3/TRBV12-4 | CASSFAGGNRYEQYF | TGTGCCAGCAGTTTCGCTGGGGGCAACCGATACGAGCAGTACTTC
few | TRBJ2-5 | NA | TRBV7-2 | CASSLALQGRQETQYF | TGTGCCAGCAGCTTAGCCTTACAGGGACGGCAAGAGACCCAGTACTTC
few | TRBJ2-7 | NA | TRBV25-1 | CATIGDESYEQYF | TGTGCCACCATAGGAGACGAATCCTACGAGCAGTACTTC
NA | TRBJ2-5 | NA | TRBV29-1 | CSVLGRGGEQYF | TGCAGCGTTCTAGGCAGGGGAGGGGAGCAGTACTTC
NA | TRBJ2-7 | NA | TRBV29-1 | CSVTRGQRNYEQYF | TGCAGCGTTACGCGGGGACAGCGGAACTACGAGCAGTACTTC
NA | TRBJ2-3 | NA | TRBV9 | CANSVEGGKYTDTQYF | TGTGCCAACAGCGTAGAGGGGGGGAAATACACAGATACGCAGTATTTT
few | TRBJ2-5 | NA | TRBV15 | CATSRPSVRETQYF | TGTGCCACCAGCAGACCCTCGGTACGGGAGACCCAGTACTTC
NA | TRBJ1-2 | NA | TRBV5-1 | CASSSDGPNYGYTF | TGCGCCAGCAGCTCGGACGGTCCTAACTATGGCTACACCTTC